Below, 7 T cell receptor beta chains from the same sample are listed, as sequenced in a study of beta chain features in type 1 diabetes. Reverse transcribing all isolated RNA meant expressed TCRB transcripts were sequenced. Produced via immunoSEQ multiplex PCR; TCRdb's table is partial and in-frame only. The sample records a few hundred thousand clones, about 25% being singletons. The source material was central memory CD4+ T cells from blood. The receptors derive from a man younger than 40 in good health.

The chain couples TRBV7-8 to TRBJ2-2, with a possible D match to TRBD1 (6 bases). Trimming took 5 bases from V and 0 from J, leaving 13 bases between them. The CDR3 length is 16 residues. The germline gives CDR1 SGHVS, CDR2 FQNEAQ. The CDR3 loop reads CASSPFDRTNTGELFF. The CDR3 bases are TGTGCCAGCAGCCCTTTCGACAGGACGAACACCGGGGAGCTGTTTTTT.

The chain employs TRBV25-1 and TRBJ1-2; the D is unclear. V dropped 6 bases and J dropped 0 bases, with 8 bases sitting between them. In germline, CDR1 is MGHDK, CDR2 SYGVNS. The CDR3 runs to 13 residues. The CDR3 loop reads CASRGETNYGYTF. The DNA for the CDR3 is TGTGCCAGCAGGGGAGAGACTAACTATGGCTACACCTTC.

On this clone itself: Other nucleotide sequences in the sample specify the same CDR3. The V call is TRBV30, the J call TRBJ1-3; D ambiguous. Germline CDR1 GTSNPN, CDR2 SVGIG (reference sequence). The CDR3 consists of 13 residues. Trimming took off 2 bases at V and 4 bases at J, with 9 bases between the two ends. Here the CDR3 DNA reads TGTGCCTGGAGTCCTGGCTCCGGAAACACCATATATTTT. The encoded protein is CAWSPGSGNTIYF.

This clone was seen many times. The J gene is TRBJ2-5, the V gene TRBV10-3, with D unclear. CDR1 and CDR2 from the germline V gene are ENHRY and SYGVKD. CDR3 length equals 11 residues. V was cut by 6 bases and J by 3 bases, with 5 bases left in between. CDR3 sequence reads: CAIRKEETQYF. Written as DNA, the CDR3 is TGTGCCATCAGGAAAGAAGAGACCCAGTACTTC.

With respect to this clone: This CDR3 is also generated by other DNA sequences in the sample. CDR3 nucleotide sequence: TGTGCCTGGAGTGTAGGAGGTTACGAGCAGTACTTC. It translates to CAWSVGGYEQYF. The chain is built from TRBV30 and TRBJ2-7; a weak D match, TRBD2 (5 bases). Germline CDR1 is GTSNPN and CDR2 is SVGIG (reference sequence). The V end lost 0 bases, the J end lost 4 bases, and 7 bases lay between the germline ends. The CDR3 contains 12 residues.

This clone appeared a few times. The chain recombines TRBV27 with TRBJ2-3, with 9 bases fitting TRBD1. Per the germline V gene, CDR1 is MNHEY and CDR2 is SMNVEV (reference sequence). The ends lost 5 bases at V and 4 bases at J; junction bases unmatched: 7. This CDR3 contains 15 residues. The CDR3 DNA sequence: TGTGCCAGCAGTCCGTGGGACAGGGCCCCAGATACGCAGTATTTT. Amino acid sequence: CASSPWDRAPDTQYF.

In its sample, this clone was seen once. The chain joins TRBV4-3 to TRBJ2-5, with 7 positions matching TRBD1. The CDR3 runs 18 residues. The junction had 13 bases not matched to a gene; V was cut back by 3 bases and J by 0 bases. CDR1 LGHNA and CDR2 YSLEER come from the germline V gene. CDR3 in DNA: TGCGCCAGCAGCCACGACCTTTCCGACAGGGCAGACCAAGAGACCCAGTACTTC. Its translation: CASSHDLSDRADQETQYF.